These 15 T cell receptor beta chains share one sample of origin, sequenced in a study of blood T cell repertoires in COVID-19. The assay was immunoSEQ multiplex PCR, and TCRdb's table has in-frame clones only and misses some. The data show under 45,000 clones, around 87% seen once. What was sequenced was peripheral blood. The receptors were gathered from a woman over 75 in a cohort sampled during active or convalescent COVID-19.

The chain combines TRBV3-1 (or the pseudogene TRBV3-2) with TRBJ2-7; maybe TRBD2 (6 bases). The germline V gene has CDR1 LGHDT and CDR2 YNNKEL (reference sequence). The germline V and J ends were trimmed by 4 bases and 4 bases, with 11 bases remaining between them. CDR3 length equals 13 residues. The CDR3 here is CASSPIGGYEQYF. CDR3 nucleotides: TGTGCCAGCAGCCCCATTGGAGGGTACGAGCAGTACTTC.

The V and J genes are TRBV27 and TRBJ2-7; D unresolved. From germline, CDR1 is MNHEY and CDR2 SMNVEV (reference sequence). Trimming removed 1 base from V and 6 bases from J, with 22 bases in between. This CDR3 contains 17 residues. In DNA, the CDR3 is TGTGCCAGCAGTTTATTTTTGGGCCAAGACATTGTACGCGAGCAGTACTTC. This gives the protein CASSLFLGQDIVREQYF.

The chain has TRBV11-2 and TRBJ1-2; D gene uncertain. The CDR3 is 15 amino acids. V shed 1 base and J shed 8 bases, with 17 bases lying between them. Germline V gene data show CDR1 as SGHAT and CDR2 as FQNNGV. DNA for the CDR3: TGTGCCAGCAGCTTAGCTGGCGGATATTCCGGGGGCTACACCTTC. Its protein is CASSLAGGYSGGYTF. Based on the CDR3 plus reference TRBV11-2 and TRBJ1-2, the full variable domain is EAGVAQSPRYKIIEKRQSVAFWCNPISGHATLYWYQQILGQGPKLLIQFQNNGVVDDSQLPKDRFSAERLKGVDSTLKIQPAKLEDSAVYLCASSLAGGYSGGYTFGSGTRLTVV.

In its sample, this clone was seen many times. The rearrangement joins TRBV6-5 to TRBJ2-7, with D possibly being TRBD2 (5 bases). Trimming took 0 bases from V and 1 from J, leaving 13 bases between them. The CDR3 sequence is 16 residues long. In germline, CDR1 is MNHEY, CDR2 SVGAGI. As DNA, the CDR3 is TGTGCCAGCAGTTACTCGACACGGGGTTATTCCTACGAGCAGTACTTC. It translates to CASSYSTRGYSYEQYF.

Note on this clone: A read error may account for a junction end that differs from germline. CDR3 bases: TGTGCCAGCAGTTCAACAGGGGACAATCGGCCCCAGCATTTT. Protein product: CASSSTGDNRPQHF. V usage is TRBV6-6 and J usage is TRBJ1-5, with 7 bases lining up with TRBD1. The CDR3 consists of 14 residues. The germline V gene encodes CDR1 MNHNY and CDR2 SVGAGI (reference sequence).

This sequence joins TRBV19 and TRBJ1-5; TRBD1 aligns across 8 bases. V lost 4 bases and J lost 6; bases outside the gene matches: 11. This CDR3 has 16 residues. Germline loops: CDR1 LNHDA, CDR2 SQIVND (reference sequence). CDR3 bases: TGTGCCAGTAGTACAACCCAGGGGGCATTAGGTCAGCCCCAGCATTTT. It encodes CASSTTQGALGQPQHF.

The sample holds one count of this clone. The rearrangement uses TRBV28 and TRBJ1-5; tentative D call: TRBD1 (6 bases). The CDR3 spans 11 residues. V gave up 4 bases and J gave up 12 bases, with 10 bases separating them. Germline CDR1 reads MDHEN; CDR2 reads SYDVKM. CDR3 sequence: CASSSGDLQHF. The CDR3 DNA follows: TGTGCCAGCAGTTCAGGGGACCTCCAGCATTTT.

This clone was counted only a few times. The chain is built from TRBV6-6 and TRBJ1-6; tentatively, D is TRBD1 (6 bases). Germline CDR1 is MNHNY and CDR2 is SVGAGI (reference sequence). Trimming shortened V by 8 bases and J by 6 bases, and 14 bases separated the two germline ends. CDR3 length: 14 residues. The CDR3 coding sequence is TGTGCCAGCGACCGGCAGGGGAGTAATTCACCCCTCCACTTT. Translation: CASDRQGSNSPLHF.

V gene TRBV6-6 combines with J gene TRBJ2-4, with 8 bases that match TRBD1. The germline V gene has CDR1 MNHNY and CDR2 SVGAGI (reference sequence). The CDR3 spans 14 residues. The V segment lost 7 bases and the J segment 1 base; nucleotides outside the gene matches: 3. The CDR3 nucleotides are TGTGCCAGCATTAGGACAGGGGCCAAAAACATTCAGTACTTC. Protein: CASIRTGAKNIQYF.

This sequence joins TRBV5-1 and TRBJ2-2, with 7 bases lining up with TRBD1. Losses at the gene ends were 4 bases for V and 0 bases for J; bases not matched to a gene: 9. The CDR3 consists of 17 residues. CDR1 is SGHRS, CDR2 YFSETQ, per germline. The CDR3 nucleotides are TGCGCCAGCAGCCCTCTAGGGACAGCAACGAACACCGGGGAGCTGTTTTTT. Its protein is CASSPLGTATNTGELFF.

V and J are TRBV6-1 and TRBJ1-4; 9 bases are a match to TRBD1. This CDR3 region has 16 residues. Germline V gene data show CDR1 as MNHNS and CDR2 as SASEGT. Unmatched junction bases numbered 4, after V lost 0 bases and J lost 5 bases. This CDR3 is CASSEAGGQGNEKLFF. The CDR3 DNA reads as TGTGCCAGCAGTGAAGCAGGGGGACAGGGAAATGAAAAACTGTTTTTT.

This clone was observed once. CDR3 coding DNA: TGTGCCAGCAGCTTAGCGGGACTAGCTCCCTACGAGCAGTACTTC. Translated: CASSLAGLAPYEQYF. The V gene is TRBV7-2, the J gene TRBJ2-7; the match to TRBD2 covers 9 bases. V gave up 0 bases and J gave up 2 bases; unmatched junction bases: 2. The CDR3 has 15 residues. Germline CDR1 SGHTA, CDR2 FQGNSA.

This clone was recorded only once. The V gene is TRBV30, the J gene TRBJ1-5, with 8 bases lining up with TRBD1. Germline-derived CDR1 and CDR2 are GTSNPN and SVGIG (reference sequence). Trimming at V came to 4 bases and at J to 0 bases, leaving 17 bases not matched to a gene. CDR3 size: 19 residues. The CDR3 region is CAWNKPADREQYSNQPQHF. The CDR3 nucleotides are TGTGCCTGGAACAAGCCAGCGGACAGGGAACAATATAGCAATCAGCCCCAGCATTTT.

V is TRBV11-3 and J is TRBJ1-3; D may be TRBD1 (6 bases). Germline loops: CDR1 SGHNT, CDR2 YENEEA. The CDR3 runs 19 residues. Trimming removed 5 bases from V and 3 bases from J, with 26 bases in between. CDR3 DNA: TGTGCCAGCAGCCCTCGGGGGGCAGGGGCCCTCGAGAGTGGAAACACCATATATTTT. The encoded protein is CASSPRGAGALESGNTIYF.

The gene calls are TRBV6-5 and TRBJ1-6; D is unresolved. Trimming shortened V by 2 bases and J by 7 bases, and 6 bases separated the two germline ends. Germline V CDR1 and CDR2: MNHEY, SVGAGI. CDR3 length: 13 amino acids. CDR3 in DNA: TGTGCCAGCAGTTACAGCGGAAATTCACCCCTCCACTTT. It specifies CASSYSGNSPLHF.